The 23 T cell receptor beta chains given below trace back to one sample, sequenced in a study of T cell responses to AZD1222 COVID-19 vaccine. Clones were sequenced by immunoSEQ multiplex PCR, and TCRdb holds only the in-frame ones, with some missing. In the table there are about 76,000 clones, around three quarters of which are singletons. The sequencing here drew on peripheral blood, taken 28 days after the second dose of the MenACWY control vaccine. The receptors were sampled from an adult who received the MenACWY meningococcal vaccine as a control.

This clone showed up just a few times. The CDR3 here is CASSRERGETQYF. The CDR3 DNA reads TGTGCCAGCAGTCGGGAGAGGGGAGAGACCCAGTACTTC. This chain links TRBV6-6 with TRBJ2-5, with TRBD2 as a possible D gene (6 bases). The V gene's germline CDR1 is MNHNY and CDR2 SVGAGI (reference sequence). Trimming stripped 5 bases from V and 4 bases from J, with 11 bases between. The CDR3 contains 13 residues.

This chain connects TRBV6-5 to TRBJ2-7; D is tentatively TRBD1 or TRBD2 (5 bases each). CDR1 and CDR2 (germline): MNHEY, SVGAGI. The CDR3 runs to 15 residues. V gave up 7 bases and J gave up 1 base, with 17 bases separating them. As DNA, the CDR3 is TGTGCCAGCAAAGAGAACCGGGACCTTTCCTACGAGCAGTACTTC. Amino acids: CASKENRDLSYEQYF.

CDR3 region: CASTEGRGSNEQFF. The CDR3 nucleotides read TGTGCCAGCACCGAGGGGCGGGGAAGCAATGAGCAGTTCTTC. The chain has TRBV7-9 and TRBJ2-1; the D gene is possibly TRBD2 (6 bases). Germline CDR1 reads SEHNR; CDR2 reads FQNEAQ (reference sequence). The V gene lost 7 bases and the J gene lost 6 bases, with 16 bases spanning the gap. The CDR3 spans 14 residues.

The chain joins TRBV7-2 to TRBJ2-3; TRBD2 might be the D (7 bases). Germline CDR1 and CDR2: SGHTA and FQGNSA. This CDR3 is built from 15 residues. Trimming took off 3 bases at V and 4 bases at J, with 14 bases between the two ends. CDR3 region: CASSLGGPGADTQYF. CDR3 DNA sequence: TGTGCCAGCAGCTTGGGGGGGCCTGGGGCAGATACGCAGTATTTT. Drawing the rest from reference TRBV7-2 and TRBJ2-3, the complete variable domain is GAGVSQSPSNKVTEKGKDVELRCDPISGHTALYWYRQSLGQGLEFLIYFQGNSAPDKSGLPSDRFSAERTGGSVSTLTIQRTQQEDSAVYLCASSLGGPGADTQYFGPGTRLTVL.

This chain connects TRBV11-3 to TRBJ2-1, with 8 bases matching TRBD2. CDR3 length: 14 residues. Per germline, CDR1 SGHNT and CDR2 YENEEA. The V segment lost 3 bases and the J segment 9 bases; nucleotides outside the gene matches: 7. The CDR3 nucleotides are TGTGCCAGCAGCTTTTCGGGGGGGCGTAGTGAGCAGTTCTTC. It codes for CASSFSGGRSEQFF.

The rearrangement uses TRBV12-5 and TRBJ1-4; tentative D call: TRBD1 (6 bases). CDR1 is LGHNT and CDR2 is FRNRAP in the germline V gene. Deletions cut 1 base from V and 8 bases from J, with 14 bases between. This CDR3 region has 15 residues. The CDR3: CASGLGQDEGEKLFF. CDR3 sequence (DNA): TGTGCTAGTGGTTTGGGACAGGACGAAGGAGAAAAACTGTTTTTT.

This sequence joins TRBV5-1 and TRBJ2-4, with D unclear. The CDR3 is 19 residues long. Germline CDR1 reads SGHRS; CDR2 reads YFSETQ. V was trimmed by 1 base and J by 0 bases, leaving 20 bases between them. CDR3 sequence: CASSLWPSVNTQAKNIQYF. Here the CDR3 DNA reads TGCGCCAGCAGCTTGTGGCCGAGCGTGAACACACAAGCCAAAAACATTCAGTACTTC. The entire variable domain, with the rest obtained from reference TRBV5-1 and TRBJ2-4, is as follows: KAGVTQTPRYLIKTRGQQVTLSCSPISGHRSVSWYQQTPGQGLQFLFEYFSETQRNKGNFPGRFSGRQFSNSRSEMNVSTLELGDSALYLCASSLWPSVNTQAKNIQYFGAGTRLSVL.

In its sample, this clone is medium-sized (0.01 to 0.1%). The chain couples TRBV19 to TRBJ1-6, with a weak D call TRBD1 (5 bases). The CDR3 covers 16 residues. Germline CDR1 LNHDA, CDR2 SQIVND (reference sequence). V lost 5 bases to trimming and J lost 7 bases, with 18 bases between them. CDR3 protein: CASSPRQGGLNSPLHF. The CDR3 DNA is TGTGCCAGTAGTCCTCGCCAGGGCGGATTGAATTCACCCCTCCACTTT.

The rearrangement links TRBV4-2 to TRBJ1-1; unclear D gene. CDR1 and CDR2 from the germline V gene are LGHNA and YNFKEQ. V was cut by 3 bases and J by 7 bases, with 12 bases left in between. This CDR3 has 13 residues. The CDR3 sequence is CASSQIGKVEAFF. The CDR3 DNA is TGTGCCAGCAGCCAGATAGGTAAGGTTGAAGCTTTCTTT.

V is TRBV4-3 and J is TRBJ2-4, with 8 nucleotides matching TRBD1. The CDR3 spans 16 residues. Germline V CDR1 and CDR2: LGHNA, YSLEER. V lost 0 bases and J lost 6; bases outside the gene matches: 7. The CDR3 loop reads CASSQERQGAGNIQYF. The CDR3, as DNA: TGCGCCAGCAGCCAAGAAAGGCAGGGGGCAGGAAACATTCAGTACTTC.

This clone was observed once. V and J are TRBV18 and TRBJ1-1; TRBD1 matches at 9 bases. The V gene end was trimmed by 7 bases and the J gene end by 2 bases; junction bases not matched to a gene: 8. Germline lookup yields CDR1 KGHSH and CDR2 LQKENI. The CDR3 extends over 15 amino acids. In nucleotides, the CDR3 is TGTGCCAGCTTACTAAAGACAGGGGGTAACACTGAAGCTTTCTTT. Protein sequence: CASLLKTGGNTEAFF. Full variable domain (missing parts from reference TRBV18 and TRBJ1-1): NAGVMQNPRHLVRRRGQEARLRCSPMKGHSHVYWYRQLPEEGLKFMVYLQKENIIDESGMPKERFSAEFPKEGPSILRIQQVVRGDSAAYFCASLLKTGGNTEAFFGQGTRLTVV.

This rearrangement joins TRBV6-5 to TRBJ1-1; the D is unclear. V dropped 5 bases and J dropped 0 bases, with 10 bases sitting between them. The CDR3 contains 14 residues. CDR1 and CDR2 from the germline V gene are MNHEY and SVGAGI. The CDR3 coding sequence is TGTGCCAGCAGTCCCACAATGATGAACACTGAAGCTTTCTTT. It encodes CASSPTMMNTEAFF.

V usage is TRBV14 and J usage is TRBJ2-3, with a possible D match to TRBD2 (7 bases). Germline V gene sequence: CDR1 SGHDN, CDR2 FVKESK. V lost 4 bases to trimming and J lost 7 bases, with 12 bases between them. The CDR3 sequence is 13 residues long. The CDR3 DNA reads TGTGCCAGCAGCCCTGCCGGGGGGCATACGCAGTATTTT. Translated, it gives CASSPAGGHTQYF.

This clone occurred once. As DNA, the CDR3 is TGTGCCAGCAGTTACACTAGTACTAACTATGGCTACACCTTC. Translated: CASSYTSTNYGYTF. V usage is TRBV6-5 and J usage is TRBJ1-2; D ambiguous. V gave up 2 bases and J gave up 0 bases, with 7 bases separating them. In germline, CDR1 is MNHEY, CDR2 SVGAGI. This CDR3 is 14 amino acids long.

J is TRBJ1-3 and V is TRBV21-1; TRBD1, the table's D call, was not compared with the DNA. TRBV21-1 has pseudogene status. This CDR3 is 17 amino acids long. CDR3 sequence (DNA): TGTGCCAGCAGCAAAGCGGGGGACAGCTCGTATCAAAACACCATATATTTT. It is translated as CASSKAGDSSYQNTIYF.

The genes are TRBV28 and TRBJ1-1; D gene uncertain. The germline V gene encodes CDR1 MDHEN and CDR2 SYDVKM. The CDR3 is 14 amino acids. Trimming took 6 bases from V and 6 from J, leaving 17 bases between them. The CDR3 sequence: CASRLGIRTSEAFF. The DNA for the CDR3 is TGTGCCAGCAGATTGGGAATCCGGACCTCTGAAGCTTTCTTT.

V is TRBV29-1 and J is TRBJ1-1; D is possibly TRBD1 (5 bases). CDR1 SQVTM and CDR2 ANQGSEA come from the germline V gene. V dropped 6 bases and J dropped 8 bases, with 13 bases sitting between them. The CDR3 is 11 residues long. Here the CDR3 DNA reads TGCAGCGTGAGGGACCGGGTCGAAGCTTTCTTT. This encodes CSVRDRVEAFF.

This rearrangement joins TRBV18 to TRBJ2-3; D is ambiguous. Germline CDR1 reads KGHSH; CDR2 reads LQKENI. The CDR3 length is 13 residues. The V and J ends lost 6 bases and 4 bases respectively, with 11 bases between them. CDR3 nucleotides: TGTGCCAGCTCCCAACGCGAAGCAGATACGCAGTATTTT. Its protein product is CASSQREADTQYF.

By share, this clone ranks as medium-sized. This sequence joins TRBV29-1 and TRBJ2-5; 9 bases agree with TRBD1. Germline CDR1 is SQVTM and CDR2 is ANQGSEA. There are 12 residues in the CDR3. The trim removed 7 bases at V and 5 bases at J, leaving 5 bases unmatched. CDR3 loop: CSAKQGAETQYF. The DNA for the CDR3 is TGCAGCGCCAAACAGGGGGCGGAGACCCAGTACTTC.

The J gene is TRBJ2-1, the V gene TRBV9; 8 bases are a match to TRBD1. V trimming: 4 bases; J trimming: 9 bases; junction bases outside the gene matches: 12. This CDR3 has 15 residues. Looked up from germline, CDR1 is SGDLS and CDR2 is YYNGEE. The CDR3, as DNA: TGTGCCAGCAGCCCAAGAGGACAGGGCTCTGGTGAGCAGTTCTTC. Its protein is CASSPRGQGSGEQFF.

This rearrangement joins TRBV6-5 to TRBJ1-2, with a tentative D call TRBD1 (6 bases). CDR1 MNHEY and CDR2 SVGAGI come from the germline V gene. The CDR3 spans 13 residues. The germline V and J ends were trimmed by 6 bases and 4 bases, with 12 bases remaining between them. The chain's CDR3 is CASRPGQSYGYTF. The CDR3 nucleotides read TGTGCCAGCAGACCTGGACAGAGCTATGGCTACACCTTC.

The rearrangement uses TRBV20-1 and TRBJ1-2; a weak D match, TRBD1 (5 bases). CDR1 is DFQATT, CDR2 SNEGSKA, per germline (reference sequence). The CDR3 is 13 residues long. V was cut by 5 bases and J by 11 bases, with 21 bases left in between. CDR3 in DNA: TGCAGTGCTGGTGACCGGGACGCCTTTAAGTACACCTTC. Translating it yields CSAGDRDAFKYTF.

This chain links TRBV3-1 (or the pseudogene TRBV3-2) with TRBJ1-2; weak D call: TRBD1 (6 bases). Germline assignment: CDR1 LGHDT and CDR2 YNNKEL (reference sequence). The CDR3 is made up of 13 amino acids. Between the trimmed V and J ends, which lost 3 bases and 7 bases, there was a span of 12 bases. The CDR3 loop is CASSHTGQGGYTF. DNA for the CDR3: TGTGCCAGCAGCCACACAGGGCAGGGTGGCTACACCTTC.